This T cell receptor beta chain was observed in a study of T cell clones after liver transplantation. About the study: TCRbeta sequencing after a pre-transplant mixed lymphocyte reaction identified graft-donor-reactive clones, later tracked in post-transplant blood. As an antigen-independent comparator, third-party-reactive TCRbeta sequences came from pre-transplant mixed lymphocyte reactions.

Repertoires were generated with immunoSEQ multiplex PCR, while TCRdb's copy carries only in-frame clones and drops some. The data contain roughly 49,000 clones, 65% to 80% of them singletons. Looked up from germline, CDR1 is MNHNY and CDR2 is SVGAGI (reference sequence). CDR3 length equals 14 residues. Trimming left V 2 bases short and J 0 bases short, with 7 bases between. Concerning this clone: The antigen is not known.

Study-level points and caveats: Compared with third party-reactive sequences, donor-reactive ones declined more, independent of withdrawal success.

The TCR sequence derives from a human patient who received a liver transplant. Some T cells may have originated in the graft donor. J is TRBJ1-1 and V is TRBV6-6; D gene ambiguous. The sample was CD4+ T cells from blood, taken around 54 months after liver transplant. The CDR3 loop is CASSYNSLNTEAFF. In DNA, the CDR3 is TGTGCCAGCAGTTACAACAGCCTGAACACTGAAGCTTTCTTT.